A single sample gave rise to the 2 T cell receptor beta chains below, sequenced in a study of blood T cell repertoires in COVID-19. Some clones are missing from TCRdb's copy, which holds only in-frame ones; the method was immunoSEQ multiplex PCR. The repertoire holds 270,000 or so clones, 86% seen once, with approximately 3% in the top ten. Sample: peripheral blood. All receptors derive from a woman in her 30s with active or convalescent COVID-19.

The rearrangement links TRBV29-1 to TRBJ1-3; perhaps TRBD1 as D (5 bases). The ends were cut back, 4 bases at V and 4 bases at J, with 11 bases in the middle. The CDR3 consists of 13 residues. Germline V lookup: CDR1 SQVTM, CDR2 ANQGSEA. As DNA, the CDR3 is TGCAGCGTTGGGAGGGGTTCAGGAAACACCATATATTTT. Residues: CSVGRGSGNTIYF.

The chain couples TRBV29-1 to TRBJ2-1; 8 nucleotides match TRBD1. The CDR3 runs to 13 residues. With 3 bases clipped from V and 9 bases from J, the junction kept 7 bases outside the gene matches. CDR1 is SQVTM, CDR2 ANQGSEA, per germline. CDR3 amino acids: CSVDGTGSGEQFF. The DNA for the CDR3 is TGCAGCGTTGACGGGACAGGATCTGGTGAGCAGTTCTTC.